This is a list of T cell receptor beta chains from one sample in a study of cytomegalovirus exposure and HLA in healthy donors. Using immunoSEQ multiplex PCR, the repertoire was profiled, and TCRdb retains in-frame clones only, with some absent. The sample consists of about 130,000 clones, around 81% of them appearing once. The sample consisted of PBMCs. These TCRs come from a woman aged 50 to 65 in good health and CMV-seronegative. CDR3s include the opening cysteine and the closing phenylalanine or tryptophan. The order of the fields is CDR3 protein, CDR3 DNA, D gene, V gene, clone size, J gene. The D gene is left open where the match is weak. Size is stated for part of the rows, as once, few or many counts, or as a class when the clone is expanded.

CSVRGLGGSYEQYF,TGCAGCGTGAGGGGACTAGGGGGCTCCTACGAGCAGTACTTC,TRBD2,TRBV29-1,NA,TRBJ2-7
CASRRAGEKLFF,TGTGCCAGCAGACGGGCGGGGGAAAAACTGTTTTTT,NA,TRBV6-5,few,TRBJ1-4
CASSSRGRAQKAFF,TGTGCCAGCAGCTCCCGGGGGAGGGCACAGAAAGCTTTCTTT,NA,TRBV7-2,NA,TRBJ1-1
CASSGPGHFNTGELFF,TGCGCCAGCAGCGGCCCGGGACACTTTAACACCGGGGAGCTGTTTTTT,NA,TRBV5-1,few,TRBJ2-2
CASSSTGKTGLPQFF,TGCGCCAGCAGCTCGACGGGCAAGACAGGGCTCCCGCAGTTCTTC,TRBD1,TRBV5-1,NA,TRBJ2-1
CASSRTGIQETQYF,TGTGCCAGCAGCCGGACAGGAATCCAAGAGACCCAGTACTTC,TRBD1,TRBV6-5,NA,TRBJ2-5
CSVVWGVGNTIYF,TGCAGCGTTGTTTGGGGGGTTGGAAACACCATATATTTT,NA,TRBV29-1,NA,TRBJ1-3
CASSRGADGYTF,TGTGCCAGCTCCAGGGGGGCGGATGGCTACACCTTC,TRBD1,TRBV7-8,NA,TRBJ1-2
CASSLRGYSGNTIYF,TGTGCCAGCAGTTTACGCGGTTACTCTGGAAACACCATATATTTT,NA,TRBV6-6,NA,TRBJ1-3
CASSYEIGLAVGETQYF,TGCGCCAGCAGCTACGAAATAGGACTAGCGGTCGGGGAGACCCAGTACTTC,TRBD2,TRBV4-3,NA,TRBJ2-5